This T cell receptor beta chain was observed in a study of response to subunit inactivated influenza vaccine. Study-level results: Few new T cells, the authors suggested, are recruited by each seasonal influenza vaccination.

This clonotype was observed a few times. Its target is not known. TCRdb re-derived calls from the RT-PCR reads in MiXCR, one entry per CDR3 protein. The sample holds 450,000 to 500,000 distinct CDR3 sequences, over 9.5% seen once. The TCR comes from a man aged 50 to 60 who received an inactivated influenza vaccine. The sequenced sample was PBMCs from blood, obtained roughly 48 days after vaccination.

CDR3 sequence: CSASRGHGNTIYF. The CDR3 DNA is TGCAGTGCTAGCAGGGGGCATGGAAACACCATATATTTT. The chain couples TRBV20-1 to TRBJ1-3; the match to TRBD1 covers 8 bases. V lost 3 bases and J lost 3; bases outside the gene matches: 1. CDR3 size: 13 residues. From germline, CDR1 is DFQATT and CDR2 SNEGSKA (reference sequence).